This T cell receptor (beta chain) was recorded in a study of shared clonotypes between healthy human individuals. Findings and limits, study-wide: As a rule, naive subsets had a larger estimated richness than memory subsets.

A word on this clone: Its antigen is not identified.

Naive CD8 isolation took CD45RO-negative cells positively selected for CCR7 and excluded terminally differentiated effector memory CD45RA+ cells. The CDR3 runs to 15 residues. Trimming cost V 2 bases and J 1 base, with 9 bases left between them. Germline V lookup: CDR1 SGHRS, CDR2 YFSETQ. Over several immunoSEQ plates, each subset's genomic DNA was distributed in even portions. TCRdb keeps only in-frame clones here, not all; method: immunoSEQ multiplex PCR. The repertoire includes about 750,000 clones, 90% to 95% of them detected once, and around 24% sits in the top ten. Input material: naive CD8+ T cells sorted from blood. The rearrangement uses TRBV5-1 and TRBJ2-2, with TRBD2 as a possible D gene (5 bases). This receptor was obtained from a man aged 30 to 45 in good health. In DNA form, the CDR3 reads TGCGCCAGCAGCTTCTCAGCGGTGAACACCGGGGAGCTGTTTTTT. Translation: CASSFSAVNTGELFF.